This T cell receptor (beta chain) was sequenced for a study of cytomegalovirus exposure and HLA in healthy donors. PCR involved 60 Vbeta and 13 Jbeta primers. Method: immunoSEQ multiplex PCR; TCRdb's copy keeps in-frame clones and lacks some. In the table there are tens of thousands of clones, about 80% of which are singletons. This clone was observed a handful of times. Its cognate antigen is unknown. Study-level findings and limits: Previously analyzed data showed that most TCR beta V segments were productive at a frequency of about 87% or about 30%. Analysis performed later found roughly 17,000 TCR beta sequences associated with HLA alleles at 0.05 false discovery rate.

The CDR3 is 14 amino acids. With 4 bases clipped from V and 5 bases from J, the junction kept 0 bases outside the gene matches. Germline CDR1 reads MRHNA; CDR2 reads SNTAGT. This chain joins TRBV6-4 and TRBJ2-1; 12 bases are shared with TRBD2. This sequence was found in a man aged 55 to 70 in good health and CMV-seropositive. Sequenced material: PBMCs. The CDR3 sequence is CASSGLAGDNEQFF. For the CDR3, the DNA is TGTGCCAGCAGTGGACTAGCGGGGGACAATGAGCAGTTCTTC.